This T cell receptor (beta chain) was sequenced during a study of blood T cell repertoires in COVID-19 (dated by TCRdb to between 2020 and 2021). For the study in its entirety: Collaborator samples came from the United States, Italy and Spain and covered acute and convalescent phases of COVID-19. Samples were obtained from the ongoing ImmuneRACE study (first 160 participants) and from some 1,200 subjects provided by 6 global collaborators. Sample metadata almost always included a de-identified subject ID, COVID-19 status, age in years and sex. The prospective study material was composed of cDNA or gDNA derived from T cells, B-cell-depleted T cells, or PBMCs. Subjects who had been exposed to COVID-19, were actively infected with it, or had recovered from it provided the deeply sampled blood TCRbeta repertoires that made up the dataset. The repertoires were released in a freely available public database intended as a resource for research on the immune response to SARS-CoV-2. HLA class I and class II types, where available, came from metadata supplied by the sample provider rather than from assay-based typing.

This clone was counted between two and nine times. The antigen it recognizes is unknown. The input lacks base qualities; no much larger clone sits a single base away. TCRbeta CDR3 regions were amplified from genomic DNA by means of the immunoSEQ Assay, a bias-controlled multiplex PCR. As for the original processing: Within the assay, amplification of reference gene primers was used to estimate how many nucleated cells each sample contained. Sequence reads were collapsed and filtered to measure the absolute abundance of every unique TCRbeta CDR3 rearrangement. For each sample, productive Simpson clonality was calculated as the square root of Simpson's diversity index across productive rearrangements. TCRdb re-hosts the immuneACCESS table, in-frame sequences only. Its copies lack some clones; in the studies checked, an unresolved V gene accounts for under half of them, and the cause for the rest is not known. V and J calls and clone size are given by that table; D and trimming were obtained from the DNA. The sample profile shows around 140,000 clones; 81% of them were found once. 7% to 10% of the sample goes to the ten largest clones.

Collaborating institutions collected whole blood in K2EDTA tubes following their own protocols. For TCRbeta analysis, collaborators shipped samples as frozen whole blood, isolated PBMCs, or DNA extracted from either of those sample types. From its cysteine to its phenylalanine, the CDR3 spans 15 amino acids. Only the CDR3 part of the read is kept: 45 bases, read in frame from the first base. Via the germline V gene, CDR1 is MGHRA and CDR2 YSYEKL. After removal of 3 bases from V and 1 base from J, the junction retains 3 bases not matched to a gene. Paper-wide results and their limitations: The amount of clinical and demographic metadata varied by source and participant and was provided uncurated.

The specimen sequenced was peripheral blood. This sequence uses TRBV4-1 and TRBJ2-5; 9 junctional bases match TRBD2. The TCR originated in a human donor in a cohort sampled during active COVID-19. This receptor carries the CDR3 CASSQREGFQETQYF. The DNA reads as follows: TGCGCCAGCAGCCAGCGGGAGGGATTCCAAGAGACCCAGTACTTC.